This T cell receptor beta chain was identified in a study of cytomegalovirus exposure and HLA in healthy donors. Overall study results and limits: Upon later analysis, HLA-associated TCR beta chains proved more clonally expanded than other, equally common chains. Later work found that TCR association rates differed between HLA loci; DRB1 had the most and HLA-C the fewest.

A remark on this clone: Its antigen remains unknown.

Trimming stripped 1 base from V and 9 bases from J, with 22 bases between. Per germline, CDR1 GTSNPN and CDR2 SVGIG (reference sequence). CDR3 size: 15 residues. Primers for the PCR totalled 60 Vbeta and 13 Jbeta. The assay was immunoSEQ multiplex PCR, and TCRdb's table has in-frame clones only and misses some. Of about 160,000 clones listed, 80% to 90% were seen once; the top ten hold 7%. Sequencing input: PBMCs. This TCR derives from a woman younger than 45 in good health and CMV-seropositive. V is TRBV30 and J is TRBJ2-7; D is perhaps TRBD1 (6 bases). CDR3 residues: CAWSGYPGQGWGQYF. In nucleotides, the CDR3 is TGTGCCTGGAGTGGATATCCGGGACAAGGATGGGGGCAGTACTTC.